The present T cell receptor beta chain was sequenced within a study of ipilimumab plus nivolumab after autologous stem cell transplantation (dated by TCRdb to the early 2020s). About the full investigation: A median of roughly 5 ipilimumab doses and fewer than ten nivolumab doses was received by trial patients. Included in the myeloma cohort were high-risk transplant-naive patients as well as patients relapsing within 3 years of a first autologous transplant. Patients in the trial were undergoing autologous transplant and had high-risk diffuse large B cell lymphoma, mature T cell lymphoma, or multiple myeloma. Around 35 patients made up the trial's intent-to-treat population. Overall study results and their limits: The authors stated that profiles of the T cell receptor repertoire, regulatory T cell phenotype and gut microbiota provided a biologic rationale for studying this approach further. The authors concluded that, as post-transplant consolidation, combined checkpoint inhibition appeared tolerable.

Starting 14 to 28 days after the autologous transplant, patients began checkpoint therapy, which included ipilimumab at 1 mg/kg intravenously on day 1 of selected weeks. Nivolumab was administered at 3 mg/kg intravenously on day 1 of weeks 1, 4, 7, 10, and every two weeks through week 26. Combined checkpoint inhibition with ipilimumab and nivolumab as consolidation after autologous stem cell transplantation was tested in a Phase Ib clinical trial. The CDR3 spans 14 residues, from the cysteine through the phenylalanine. CDR3 DNA only is kept here, 42 bases in frame from base 1. Germline trimming: 6 bases from V, 2 bases from J; junction bases outside gene matches: 4. From the germline V gene, CDR1 is MDHEN and CDR2 is SYDVKM. Preparation of the library involved the immunoSEQ multiplex PCR assay. The clones in this table, taken by TCRdb from immuneACCESS, are in-frame only. Not every clone is retained; where verified, under half of the shortfall comes from an unresolved V gene, and the cause of the rest is unknown. Counted in this sample were approximately 1,900 clones; around 82% of them appeared once. The ten largest clones add up to roughly 60% of the sample.

Regarding this clone: The antigen this receptor binds is unknown. No per-base quality is available; no much larger clone lies one base away.

This sequence uses TRBV28 and TRBJ1-3; 7 bases in the middle match TRBD1. Specimen: PBMCs, collected in a trial of ipilimumab plus nivolumab as post-transplant consolidation. The clonotype was recovered from a male donor with multiple myeloma. The base sequence is TGTGCCAGCAGCTCCACAGGGGCTGGAAACACCATATATTTT. This encodes CASSSTGAGNTIYF.